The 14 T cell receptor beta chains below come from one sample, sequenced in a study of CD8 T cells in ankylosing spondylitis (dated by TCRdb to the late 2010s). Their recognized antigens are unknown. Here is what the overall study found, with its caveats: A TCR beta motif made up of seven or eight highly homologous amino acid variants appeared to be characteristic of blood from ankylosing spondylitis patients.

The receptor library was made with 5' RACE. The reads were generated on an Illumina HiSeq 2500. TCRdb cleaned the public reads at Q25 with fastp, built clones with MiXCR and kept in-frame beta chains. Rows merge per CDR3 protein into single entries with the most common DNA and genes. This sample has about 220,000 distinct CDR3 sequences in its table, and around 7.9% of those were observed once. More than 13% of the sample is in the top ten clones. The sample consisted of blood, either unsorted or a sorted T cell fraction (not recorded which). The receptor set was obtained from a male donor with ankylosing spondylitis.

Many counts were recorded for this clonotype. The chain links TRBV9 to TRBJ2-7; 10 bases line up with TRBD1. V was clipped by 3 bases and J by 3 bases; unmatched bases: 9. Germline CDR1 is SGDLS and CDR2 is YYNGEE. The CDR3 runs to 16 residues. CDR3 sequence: CASSGHGGQGRYEQYF. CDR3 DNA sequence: TGTGCCAGCAGCGGACATGGGGGACAGGGGCGCTACGAGCAGTACTTC.

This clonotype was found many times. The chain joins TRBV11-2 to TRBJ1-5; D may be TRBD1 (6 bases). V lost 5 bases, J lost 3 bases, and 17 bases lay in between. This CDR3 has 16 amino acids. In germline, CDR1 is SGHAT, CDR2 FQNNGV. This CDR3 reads CASSVGQGLYNQPQHF. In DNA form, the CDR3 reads TGTGCCAGCAGCGTTGGGCAGGGGCTTTACAATCAGCCCCAGCATTTT.

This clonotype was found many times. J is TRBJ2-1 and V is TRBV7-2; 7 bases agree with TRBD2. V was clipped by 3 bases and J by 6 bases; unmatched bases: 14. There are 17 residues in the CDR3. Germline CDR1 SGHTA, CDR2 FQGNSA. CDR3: CASSFMSRAGEFNEQFF. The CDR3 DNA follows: TGTGCCAGCAGCTTCATGTCGAGGGCGGGGGAATTCAATGAGCAGTTCTTC.

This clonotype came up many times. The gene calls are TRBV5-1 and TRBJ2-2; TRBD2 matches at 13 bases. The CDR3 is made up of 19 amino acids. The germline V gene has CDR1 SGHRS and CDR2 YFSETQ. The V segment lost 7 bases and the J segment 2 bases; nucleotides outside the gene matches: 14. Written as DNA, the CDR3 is TGCGCCAGCCACATTGGGGGACTAGCGGGATCGACTAACACCGGGGAGCTGTTTTTT. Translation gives CASHIGGLAGSTNTGELFF.

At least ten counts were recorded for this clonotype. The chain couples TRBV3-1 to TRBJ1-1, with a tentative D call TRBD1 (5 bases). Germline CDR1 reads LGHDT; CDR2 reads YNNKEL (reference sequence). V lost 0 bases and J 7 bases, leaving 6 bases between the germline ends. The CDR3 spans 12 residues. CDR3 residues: CASSQEQVEAFF. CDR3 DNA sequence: TGTGCCAGCAGCCAAGAACAGGTTGAAGCTTTCTTT.

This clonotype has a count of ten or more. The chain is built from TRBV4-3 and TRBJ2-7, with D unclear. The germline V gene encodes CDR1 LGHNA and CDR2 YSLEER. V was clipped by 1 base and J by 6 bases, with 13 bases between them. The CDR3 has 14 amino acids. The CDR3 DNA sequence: TGCGCCAGCAGCCAAGGAGCCCATTCGGGCGAGCAGTACTTC. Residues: CASSQGAHSGEQYF.

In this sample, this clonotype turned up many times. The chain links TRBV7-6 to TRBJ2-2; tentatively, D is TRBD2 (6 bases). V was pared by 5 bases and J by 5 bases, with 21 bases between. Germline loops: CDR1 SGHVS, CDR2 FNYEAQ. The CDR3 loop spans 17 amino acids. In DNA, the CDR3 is TGTGCCAGCAGCCAAACTATCCCGGGAGCAATAACCGGGGAGCTGTTTTTT. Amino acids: CASSQTIPGAITGELFF. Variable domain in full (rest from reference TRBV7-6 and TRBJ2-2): GAGVSQSPRYKVTKRGQDVALRCDPISGHVSLYWYRQALGQGPEFLTYFNYEAQQDKSGLPNDRFSAERPEGSISTLTIQRTEQRDSAMYRCASSQTIPGAITGELFFGEGSRLTVL.

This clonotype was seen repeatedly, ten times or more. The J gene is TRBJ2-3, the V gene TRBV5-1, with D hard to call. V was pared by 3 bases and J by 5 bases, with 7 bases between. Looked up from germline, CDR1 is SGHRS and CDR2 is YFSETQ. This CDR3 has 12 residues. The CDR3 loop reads CASSSSGDTQYF. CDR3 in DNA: TGCGCCAGCAGCTCATCCGGAGATACGCAGTATTTT.

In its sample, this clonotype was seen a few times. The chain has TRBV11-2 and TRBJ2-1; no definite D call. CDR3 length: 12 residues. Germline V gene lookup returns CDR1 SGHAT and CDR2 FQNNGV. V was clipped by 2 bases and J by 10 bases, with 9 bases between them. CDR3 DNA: TGTGCCAGCAGCTTAATCCTGGTGGAGCAGTTCTTC. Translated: CASSLILVEQFF. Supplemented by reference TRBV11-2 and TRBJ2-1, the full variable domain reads EAGVAQSPRYKIIEKRQSVAFWCNPISGHATLYWYQQILGQGPKLLIQFQNNGVVDDSQLPKDRFSAERLKGVDSTLKIQPAKLEDSAVYLCASSLILVEQFFGPGTRLTVL.

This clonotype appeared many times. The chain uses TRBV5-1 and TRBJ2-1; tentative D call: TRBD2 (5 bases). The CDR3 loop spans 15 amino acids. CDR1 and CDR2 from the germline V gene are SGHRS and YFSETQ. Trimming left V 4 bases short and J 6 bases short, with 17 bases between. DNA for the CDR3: TGCGCCAGCAGCAGATCACTTCTTGCGGGCAATGAGCAGTTCTTC. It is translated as CASSRSLLAGNEQFF.

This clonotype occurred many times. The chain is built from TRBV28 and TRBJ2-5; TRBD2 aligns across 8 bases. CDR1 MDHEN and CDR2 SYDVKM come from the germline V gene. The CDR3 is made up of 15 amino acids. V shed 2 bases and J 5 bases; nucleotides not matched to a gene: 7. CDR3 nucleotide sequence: TGTGCCAGCAGTTTACTCGGGGGGGGCCGGGAGACCCAGTACTTC. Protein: CASSLLGGGRETQYF. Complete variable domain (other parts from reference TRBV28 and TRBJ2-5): DVKVTQSSRYLVKRTGEKVFLECVQDMDHENMFWYRQDPGLGLRLIYFSYDVKMKEKGDIPEGYSVSREKKERFSLILESASTNQTSMYLCASSLLGGGRETQYFGPGTRLLVL.

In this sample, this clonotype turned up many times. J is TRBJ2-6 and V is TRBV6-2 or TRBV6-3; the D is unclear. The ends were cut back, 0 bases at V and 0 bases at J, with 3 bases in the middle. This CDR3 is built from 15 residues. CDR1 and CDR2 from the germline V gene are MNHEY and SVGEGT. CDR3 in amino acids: CASSYSVSGANVLTF. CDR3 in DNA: TGTGCCAGCAGTTACTCAGTCTCTGGGGCCAACGTCCTGACTTTC.

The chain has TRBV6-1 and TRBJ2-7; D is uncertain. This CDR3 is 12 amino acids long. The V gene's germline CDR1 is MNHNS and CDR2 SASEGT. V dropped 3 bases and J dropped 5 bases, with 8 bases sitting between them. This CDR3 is CASSDGANEQYF. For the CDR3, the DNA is TGTGCCAGCAGTGACGGAGCGAACGAGCAGTACTTC.

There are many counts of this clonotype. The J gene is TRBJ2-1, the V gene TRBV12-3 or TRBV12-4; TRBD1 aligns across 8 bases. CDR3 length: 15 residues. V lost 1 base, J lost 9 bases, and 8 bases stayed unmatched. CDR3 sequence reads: CASSLVGQEISEQFF. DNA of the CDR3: TGTGCCAGCAGTTTAGTGGGACAGGAAATTAGTGAGCAGTTCTTC.